This entry lists 9 T cell receptor beta chains sequenced from one sample in a study of identical twins. A single record per CDR3 protein comes from TCRdb applying MiXCR to the 5' RACE reads. The sample lists 1.5 million to 2 million distinct CDR3 sequences, 32% occurring once. Material: cord blood. The receptors originated from a newborn girl in good health.

This chain connects TRBV24-1 to TRBJ1-5, with 8 nucleotides matching TRBD1. Germline V gene data show CDR1 as KGHDR and CDR2 as SFDVKD. V dropped 6 bases and J dropped 9; count of bases not matched to a gene: 15. The CDR3 is made up of 16 amino acids. The CDR3 is CATSQTGTGNLGPQHF. The CDR3 nucleotides are TGTGCCACCAGTCAAACCGGGACAGGCAACTTAGGGCCCCAGCATTTT.

This chain uses TRBV12-3 or TRBV12-4 with TRBJ1-2; 8 bases align to TRBD1. The ends lost 7 bases at V and 4 bases at J; junction bases unmatched: 5. There are 13 residues in the CDR3. As DNA, the CDR3 is TGTGCCAGCACAAAACAGGGGGTCTATGGCTACACCTTC. Translation: CASTKQGVYGYTF.

In its sample, this clonotype was seen many times. The V gene is TRBV6-1, the J gene TRBJ2-1; 7 bases match TRBD2. The germline V gene encodes CDR1 MNHNS and CDR2 SASEGT. There are 15 residues in the CDR3. V gave up 4 bases and J gave up 0 bases; unmatched junction bases: 3. Here the CDR3 reads CASSGGGSSYNEQFF. CDR3 bases: TGTGCCAGCAGTGGGGGGGGAAGCTCCTACAATGAGCAGTTCTTC.

This clonotype was recorded a few times. The chain recombines TRBV5-5 with TRBJ2-4; 8 bases align to TRBD1. CDR3 length: 15 amino acids. Germline V gene data show CDR1 as SGHKS and CDR2 as YYEKEE (reference sequence). After removal of 1 base from V and 4 bases from J, the junction contained 4 bases not matched to a gene. Here the CDR3 DNA reads TGTGCCAGCAGCTTGCTACAGGGGGGAAAAAACATTCAGTACTTC. It yields the protein CASSLLQGGKNIQYF.

This clonotype was seen more than once but under ten times. The rearrangement uses TRBV3-1 and TRBJ2-4, with TRBD2 identical over 8 bases. Looked up from germline, CDR1 is LGHDT and CDR2 is YNNKEL (reference sequence). V trimming: 0 bases; J trimming: 9 bases; junction bases outside the gene matches: 16. CDR3 length: 18 residues. The CDR3 DNA follows: TGTGCCAGCAGCCAAGATCGAGGACTAGCCCCTTCGAGAATCATTCAGTACTTC. It yields the protein CASSQDRGLAPSRIIQYF.

This rearrangement joins TRBV6-6 to TRBJ2-7; D may correspond to TRBD1 or TRBD2 (6 bases each). The V gene's germline CDR1 is MNHNY and CDR2 SVGAGI (reference sequence). V gave up 7 bases and J gave up 6 bases, with 16 bases separating them. This CDR3 contains 13 residues. CDR3 residues: CASTSEGGAEQYF. CDR3 DNA: TGTGCCAGCACCTCCGAGGGGGGCGCCGAGCAGTACTTC.

The chain recombines TRBV27 with TRBJ2-7, with no clear D. The germline V gene encodes CDR1 MNHEY and CDR2 SMNVEV (reference sequence). The CDR3 runs 14 residues. Trimming removed 3 bases from V and 5 bases from J, with 14 bases in between. This chain's CDR3 is CASSFRVALHEQYF. The DNA of the CDR3 is TGTGCCAGCAGTTTCAGAGTTGCTCTCCACGAGCAGTACTTC.

The gene calls are TRBV7-9 and TRBJ1-4; TRBD1 might be the D (5 bases). The CDR3 contains 15 residues. V shed 2 bases and J shed 5 bases, with 12 bases lying between them. Germline CDR1 is SEHNR and CDR2 is FQNEAQ (reference sequence). CDR3 coding DNA: TGTGCCAGCAGCTTAAGCGAGACAGAGAATGAAAAACTGTTTTTT. Translating gives CASSLSETENEKLFF.

This clonotype was observed a few times. The chain employs TRBV3-1 and TRBJ1-4; D is ambiguous. Germline CDR1 LGHDT, CDR2 YNNKEL (reference sequence). The V end lost 4 bases, the J end lost 4 bases, and 10 bases lay between the germline ends. This CDR3 is 14 amino acids long. In DNA form, the CDR3 reads TGTGCCAGCAGCCCTCGACTGAATAATGAAAAACTGTTTTTT. Encoded protein: CASSPRLNNEKLFF.